This TCR beta chain was found in a study of Graves' ophthalmopathy and Graves' hyperthyroidism. Background on the study: Peripheral blood sampling occurred at initial diagnosis, before any treatment.

Researchers turned away patients with other autoimmune diseases, uncontrolled infections, pregnancy or lactation. For repertoire sequencing, the TCR beta CDR3 regions were amplified from RNA transcripts. HTBI-primed first-round RT-PCR preceded second-round multiplex PCR. One entry per CDR3 protein results from TCRdb running MiXCR on the multiplex PCR reads. The data contain 300,000 to 400,000 distinct CDR3 sequences, roughly 15% of them seen just once; the ten biggest clones take up approximately 2.4%. This clonotype was seen at least ten times. Its antigen is undetermined. Trimming pared 1 base from V and 5 bases from J, leaving 12 bases between. Per the germline V gene, CDR1 is SGHRS and CDR2 is YFSETQ. CDR3 length: 15 amino acids. The study's findings and limits: Most expanded thyroid clonotypes above 0.001 frequency also appeared in blood.

The sample comprised peripheral blood. This TCR derives from an adult woman with stable Graves' hyperthyroidism. V and J are TRBV5-1 and TRBJ2-2, with no clear D. CDR3 sequence (DNA): TGCGCCAGCAGCTTGTTATCCCTTAGGACCGGGGAGCTGTTTTTT. This encodes CASSLLSLRTGELFF.